This is a list of T cell receptor beta chains from one sample in a study of T-cell memory formation after mild COVID-19. A single record per CDR3 protein comes from TCRdb applying MiXCR to the 5' RACE reads. The sample comprises under 300,000 distinct CDR3 sequences, roughly 18% of which are singletons, and more than 20% rests with the top ten. Sequencing was performed on PBMCs or a T cell subset sorted from them (not recorded which). The receptors stem from a man younger than 35 who had mild COVID-19 (a few samples of this study predate the infection). Cell type and time point are not known. Both conserved end residues are part of each CDR3. The order of the fields is clone size, D gene, V gene, J gene, CDR3 DNA, CDR3 protein. A D gene is named only where the DNA matches it firmly. Size values are once, few and many counts, or a class for expanded clones, and some rows have none.

.	.	TRBV3-1	TRBJ1-1	TGTGCCAGCAGCCAAATAAGAACAGGTGAAGCTTTCTTT	CASSQIRTGEAFF
.	TRBD1	TRBV9	TRBJ2-5	TGTGCCAGCAGCGAGACAGGGGGTGGGGAGACCCAGTACTTC	CASSETGGGETQYF
few	.	TRBV7-6	TRBJ2-2	TGTGCCAGCAGCTTAGCCACCCTTGACGGGGAGCTGTTTTTT	CASSLATLDGELFF
.	.	TRBV9	TRBJ2-3	TGTGCCAGCAGCGTAGCGGGTCCCCCGGATACGCAGTATTTT	CASSVAGPPDTQYF
.	.	TRBV20-1	TRBJ1-2	TGCAGTGCTAGAAAAACAGGGCTTAACTATGGCTACACCTTC	CSARKTGLNYGYTF
.	.	TRBV6-5	TRBJ1-1	TGTGCCAGCAGTTCGGGGAAGGAAGCTTTCTTT	CASSSGKEAFF
few	.	TRBV6-5	TRBJ2-3	TGTGCCAGCAGTTACGGCCAGGGTGACACAGATACGCAGTATTTT	CASSYGQGDTDTQYF
.	.	TRBV7-3	TRBJ1-2	TGTGCCAGCAGCTTGAACCCGAAAGGGGGCTACACCTTC	CASSLNPKGGYTF
many	TRBD1	TRBV7-6	TRBJ2-5	TGTGCCAGCAGCAGGGGGCCGGAGACCCAGTACTTC	CASSRGPETQYF
few	.	TRBV6-5	TRBJ1-1	TGTGCCAGCAGTTATGACGGACGGCTGAGAGCTTTCTTT	CASSYDGRLRAFF
.	.	TRBV20-1	TRBJ1-1	TGCAGTGCTAGATCGTCCAGAATGAACACTGAAGCTTTCTTT	CSARSSRMNTEAFF
few	.	TRBV5-1	TRBJ2-3	TGCGCCAGCAGCCATGGACAGTCCTTTCAGTATTTT	CASSHGQSFQYF
.	TRBD2	TRBV4-3	TRBJ2-5	TGCGCCAGCAGCCGAGCACGCGGGGGGAAAGAGACCCAGTACTTC	CASSRARGGKETQYF
few	.	TRBV24-1	TRBJ1-2	TGTGCCACCAGGGGTGGCTACACCTTC	CATRGGYTF
few	.	TRBV4-2	TRBJ2-3	TGTGCCAGCACCCCGGGGGCTAGCACAGATACGCAGTATTTT	CASTPGASTDTQYF
few	.	TRBV5-1	TRBJ2-7	TGCGCCAGCAGCGAGGGACCAGGAGCCTACGAGCAGTACTTC	CASSEGPGAYEQYF
few	TRBD1	TRBV11-2	TRBJ2-5	TGTGCCAGCAGCTTAGGGGGACAGGGCGACGTCCTGCAAGAGACCCAGTACTTC	CASSLGGQGDVLQETQYF
few	.	TRBV6-5	TRBJ1-5	TGTGCCAGCACTAACTCGGGGGGTCAGCCCCAGCATTTT	CASTNSGGQPQHF
few	.	TRBV6-2/TRBV6-3	TRBJ2-3	TGTGCCAGCAGTATGGATACAGATACGCAGTATTTT	CASSMDTDTQYF
few	.	TRBV11-3	TRBJ2-3	TGTGCCAGCAGCTTAGTTTCCTCAGATACGCAGTATTTT	CASSLVSSDTQYF
.	.	TRBV6-6	TRBJ2-2	TGTGCCAGCAGCCGACCCGGGGAGCTGTTTTTT	CASSRPGELFF
.	TRBD2	TRBV9	TRBJ2-3	TGTGCCAGCAGCGTAGGAGGTAGCGGGGGGCATCGCACAGATACGCAGTATTTT	CASSVGGSGGHRTDTQYF
few	.	TRBV4-3	TRBJ2-3	TGCGCCAGCAGCCAAGAGGGGGCGCAGGATACGCAGTATTTT	CASSQEGAQDTQYF
few	.	TRBV12-3/TRBV12-4	TRBJ1-5	TGTGCCAGCAGTTTAGGGGGCATCAATCAGCCCCAGCATTTT	CASSLGGINQPQHF
few	TRBD1	TRBV7-3	TRBJ2-5	TGTGCCAGCAGCTCAACAGGGGGCGAAGAGACCCAGTACTTC	CASSSTGGEETQYF
.	TRBD2	TRBV27	TRBJ2-3	TGTGCCAGCAGTTCAATACTCTCCTCGGGACTAGCTTTCGGGGATACGCAGTATTTT	CASSSILSSGLAFGDTQYF
.	TRBD1	TRBV29-1	TRBJ1-1	TGCAGCGACCTCCGGGACAGGGGATCGCTAGCTTTCTTT	CSDLRDRGSLAFF
few	TRBD1	TRBV6-5	TRBJ2-2	TGTGCCAGCAGTTACGGCGACAGGGGGGCGAACACCGGGGAGCTGTTTTTT	CASSYGDRGANTGELFF
.	TRBD2	TRBV27	TRBJ2-1	TGTGCCAGCAGTAGAGGAGGACTAGCGGGGGGGTATGAGCAGTTCTTC	CASSRGGLAGGYEQFF
.	TRBD2	TRBV14	TRBJ2-3	TGTGCCAGCAGCGGGGGGGAATCCGATACGCAGTATTTT	CASSGGESDTQYF
few	TRBD2	TRBV15	TRBJ2-3	TGTGCCACCAGCCTCGGGCTAGCGGGGGGCCCCACAGATACGCAGTATTTT	CATSLGLAGGPTDTQYF
.	.	TRBV6-2/TRBV6-3	TRBJ2-3	TGTGCCAGCAGTAACCGAACCCTCACAGATACGCAGTATTTT	CASSNRTLTDTQYF
many	.	TRBV2	TRBJ2-4	TGTGCCAGCAGTGAGGGAGGCTACATTCAGTACTTC	CASSEGGYIQYF
few	.	TRBV6-5	TRBJ2-1	TGTGCCAGCAGATACTCAGGACACTCCTACAATGAGCAGTTCTTC	CASRYSGHSYNEQFF
.	.	TRBV5-6	TRBJ2-7	TGTGCCAGCAGCTTGGTGGGCCTTTCCGAGCAGTACTTC	CASSLVGLSEQYF
.	.	TRBV18	TRBJ2-3	TGTGCCAGCTCCGGAGGGAGTAGCGGCCCAGATACGCAGTATTTT	CASSGGSSGPDTQYF
.	.	TRBV29-1	TRBJ1-5	TGCAGCGTTGGTAGTCTTGGGGGTCAGCCCCAGCATTTT	CSVGSLGGQPQHF
.	.	TRBV28	TRBJ2-1	TGTGCCAGCAGTTTCCGGGGGCCGTACAATGAGCAGTTCTTC	CASSFRGPYNEQFF
.	.	TRBV6-5	TRBJ2-1	TGTGCCACCCAAGGGGGGGGGTTCGACTCCTACAATGAGCAGTTCTTC	CATQGGGFDSYNEQFF
.	.	TRBV2	TRBJ2-7	TGTGCCAGCAGTGAGACAGAAAACTTCTACGAGCAGTACTTC	CASSETENFYEQYF
.	TRBD1	TRBV6-2/TRBV6-3	TRBJ2-3	TGTGCCAGCAGGATTGGACAGGGTTCAACGCAGTATTTT	CASRIGQGSTQYF
few	.	TRBV6-5	TRBJ2-5	TGTGCCAGCAGTTACTCCTCCGGGACTTTACAAGAGACCCAGTACTTC	CASSYSSGTLQETQYF
.	TRBD1	TRBV5-1	TRBJ1-1	TGCGCCAGCAGCTCGCCGGACAGGGGCACTGAAGCTTTCTTT	CASSSPDRGTEAFF
.	.	TRBV6-6	TRBJ2-2	TGTGCCAGCAGTTACCGTTACTTGAACACCGGGGAGCTGTTTTTT	CASSYRYLNTGELFF
many	.	TRBV6-5	TRBJ2-6	TGTGCCAGCAGGCCCCCGGGAGTTCGCGGGGCCAACGTCCTGACTTTC	CASRPPGVRGANVLTF
few	TRBD1	TRBV2	TRBJ2-7	TGTGCCAGCAGTAAGACAGGGGCAGGGTACGAGCAGTACTTC	CASSKTGAGYEQYF
few	TRBD1	TRBV5-1	TRBJ1-1	TGCGCCAGCAGCTATTTTATCCGGGACAGGGAAAGCACTGAAGCTTTCTTT	CASSYFIRDRESTEAFF
.	TRBD1	TRBV7-9	TRBJ2-2	TGTGCCAGCAGCTTATGGACAGGGACCGGGGAGCTGTTTTTT	CASSLWTGTGELFF